The 6 T cell receptor beta chains below all came from one sample that was sequenced in a study of blood T cell repertoires in COVID-19. The assay was immunoSEQ multiplex PCR, and TCRdb's table has in-frame clones only and misses some. The sample includes around 98,000 clones, more than 70% seen only once; the top ten take roughly a quarter. Sequencing was done on a sample of peripheral blood. The receptors derive from a man in his 70s with acute or convalescent COVID-19.

The chain has TRBV19 and TRBJ2-3; D gene uncertain. The germline V gene has CDR1 LNHDA and CDR2 SQIVND (reference sequence). The V and J ends lost 5 bases and 9 bases respectively, with 12 bases between them. This CDR3 is built from 12 residues. This CDR3 is CASSPTERTQYF. The DNA for the CDR3 is TGTGCCAGTAGTCCCACCGAGAGAACGCAGTATTTT.

The chain joins TRBV29-1 to TRBJ2-4, with 7 bases lining up with TRBD1. The CDR3 contains 11 residues. V trimming: 7 bases; J trimming: 10 bases; junction bases outside the gene matches: 7. Germline V gene data show CDR1 as SQVTM and CDR2 as ANQGSEA. The CDR3 loop reads CSALQGEIQYF. The CDR3 DNA follows: TGCAGCGCTCTCCAGGGGGAAATTCAGTACTTC.

CDR3 protein: CASSQEPAGGWDEQFF. Here the CDR3 DNA reads TGCGCCAGCAGCCAAGAACCAGCGGGAGGATGGGATGAGCAGTTCTTC. The chain couples TRBV4-1 to TRBJ2-1; TRBD2 aligns across 9 bases. The germline V gene encodes CDR1 MGHRA and CDR2 YSYEKL. V lost 0 bases, J lost 8 bases, and 8 bases stayed unmatched. The CDR3 sequence is 16 residues long.

DNA of the CDR3: TGTGCCAGCAGTTTGAGGGGGGGAACAGATACGCAGTATTTT. Residues: CASSLRGGTDTQYF. The chain links TRBV28 to TRBJ2-3; the D gene is possibly TRBD2 (7 bases). This CDR3 contains 14 residues. Trimming took 3 bases from V and 3 from J, leaving 10 bases between them. The germline gives CDR1 MDHEN, CDR2 SYDVKM.

This clone has a handful of counts. The V and J genes are TRBV6-5 and TRBJ1-5; 9 bases map to TRBD1. Germline V CDR1 and CDR2: MNHEY, SVGAGI. Trimming at V came to 6 bases and at J to 1 base, leaving 4 bases not matched to a gene. The CDR3 consists of 15 residues. The CDR3 here is CASRSQGASNQPQHF. The CDR3 DNA sequence: TGTGCCAGCAGGTCACAGGGGGCGAGCAATCAGCCCCAGCATTTT.

This clone has more than one count but fewer than ten. The V gene is TRBV5-1, the J gene TRBJ1-2; D is unresolved. The CDR3 is 14 amino acids. Trimming took 0 bases from V and 4 from J, leaving 10 bases between them. The V gene's germline CDR1 is SGHRS and CDR2 YFSETQ. CDR3 DNA: TGCGCCAGCAGCTTGGACGGTAACGGCTATGGCTACACCTTC. Translating gives CASSLDGNGYGYTF.